What follows are 25 T cell receptor beta chains derived from one specimen sequenced in a study of blood T cell repertoires in COVID-19. Profiled with immunoSEQ multiplex PCR; TCRdb holds only in-frame clones, not every one. The sample gives 140,000 or so clones, 80% to 90% of which show up once; 10% is in the top ten. Sample: peripheral blood. The receptors originated from a man between 60 and 70 years old with active or convalescent COVID-19.

The gene calls are TRBV3-1 (or the pseudogene TRBV3-2) and TRBJ1-6; 8 bases align to TRBD1. The CDR3 is made up of 18 amino acids. Germline assignment: CDR1 LGHDT and CDR2 YNNKEL (reference sequence). Trimming cost V 3 bases and J 5 bases; bases outside gene matches: 12. CDR3 amino acids: CASSQGPSQGVDNSPLHF. The CDR3 DNA reads TGTGCCAGCAGCCAGGGGCCTTCACAGGGGGTTGATAATTCACCCCTCCACTTT.

The chain is built from TRBV7-9 and TRBJ2-7; D gene uncertain. Trimming cost V 3 bases and J 3 bases, with 12 bases left between them. In germline, CDR1 is SEHNR, CDR2 FQNEAQ (reference sequence). This CDR3 spans 14 amino acids. This CDR3 is CASSFPPPSYEQYF. The CDR3 bases are TGTGCCAGCAGCTTTCCCCCCCCCAGCTACGAGCAGTACTTC. Supplemented by reference TRBV7-9 and TRBJ2-7, the full variable domain reads DTGVSQNPRHKITKRGQNVTFRCDPISEHNRLYWYRQTLGQGPEFLTYFQNEAQLEKSRLLSDRFSAERPKGSFSTLEIQRTEQGDSAMYLCASSFPPPSYEQYFGPGTRLTVT.

The rearrangement links TRBV3-1 (or the pseudogene TRBV3-2) to TRBJ1-1, with D maybe TRBD1 (6 bases). The CDR3 is made up of 16 amino acids. Germline loops: CDR1 LGHDT, CDR2 YNNKEL (reference sequence). V dropped 2 bases and J dropped 11 bases, with 24 bases sitting between them. Here the CDR3 reads CASSQYLGEGGLAAFF. The CDR3 DNA follows: TGTGCCAGCAGCCAATACCTCGGAGAGGGGGGACTAGCGGCTTTCTTT.

The chain uses TRBV10-2 and TRBJ2-2; D may be TRBD2 (6 bases). Germline V gene sequence: CDR1 WSHSY, CDR2 SAAADI. V lost 6 bases to trimming and J lost 6 bases, with 11 bases between them. This CDR3 spans 13 amino acids. The CDR3 loop is CASSSLASGELFF. Here the CDR3 DNA reads TGCGCCAGCAGCTCACTAGCCTCCGGGGAGCTGTTTTTT.

The gene calls are TRBV19 and TRBJ1-5, with a possible D match to TRBD1 (6 bases). The CDR3 covers 15 residues. Trimming pared 6 bases from V and 6 bases from J, leaving 18 bases between. CDR1 LNHDA and CDR2 SQIVND come from the germline V gene (reference sequence). CDR3 amino acids: CASSPGGGIGQPQHF. The CDR3 region has the DNA TGTGCCAGTAGCCCCGGGGGGGGCATCGGTCAGCCCCAGCATTTT.

V is TRBV6-2 or TRBV6-3 and J is TRBJ2-1, with TRBD2 as a possible D gene (5 bases). Germline CDR1 reads MNHEY; CDR2 reads SVGEGT. V gave up 2 bases and J gave up 1 base, with 9 bases separating them. CDR3 length: 15 residues. This chain's CDR3 is CASSYVGSSYNEQFF. CDR3 nucleotide sequence: TGTGCCAGCAGTTACGTTGGGAGTTCCTACAATGAGCAGTTCTTC.

The rearrangement uses TRBV5-6 and TRBJ2-7; tentatively, D is TRBD1 (5 bases). The CDR3 length is 13 residues. Germline CDR1 is SGHDT and CDR2 is YYEEEE. V was shortened by 6 bases and J by 3 bases, with 13 bases between the two germline ends. The CDR3 DNA reads as TGTGCCAGCACGAAAGGAACAGGCTACGAGCAGTACTTC. Protein: CASTKGTGYEQYF.

V usage is TRBV24-1 and J usage is TRBJ1-1; no definite D call. Trimming left V 3 bases short and J 8 bases short, with 12 bases between. Germline values: CDR1 KGHDR, CDR2 SFDVKD. The CDR3 runs 13 residues. The chain's CDR3 is CATSDGGRPEAFF. CDR3 nucleotides: TGTGCCACCAGTGATGGAGGCAGGCCAGAAGCTTTCTTT.

V usage is TRBV21-1 and J usage is TRBJ1-2. TRBV21-1 is marked as a pseudogene. CDR3 length equals 16 residues. CDR3 amino acids: CASSKGQRMYPIGYTF. Here the CDR3 DNA reads TGTGCCAGCAGCAAAGGCCAGAGGATGTATCCTATTGGCTACACCTTC.

Here the CDR3 DNA reads TGTGCCAGCAGCTACGGACGGGGCTCCTACGAGCAGTACTTC. Translated: CASSYGRGSYEQYF. This sequence joins TRBV5-6 and TRBJ2-7, with a weak D call TRBD2 (5 bases). The CDR3 is made up of 14 amino acids. The ends were cut back, 3 bases at V and 0 bases at J, with 10 bases in the middle. Germline loops: CDR1 SGHDT, CDR2 YYEEEE. Full variable domain (missing parts from reference TRBV5-6 and TRBJ2-7): DAGVTQSPTHLIKTRGQQVTLRCSPKSGHDTVSWYQQALGQGPQFIFQYYEEEERQRGNFPDRFSGHQFPNYSSELNVNALLLGDSALYLCASSYGRGSYEQYFGPGTRLTVT.

The V call is TRBV28, the J call TRBJ2-7; TRBD2 is a possible D gene (5 bases). CDR3 size: 16 residues. Trimming stripped 7 bases from V and 0 bases from J, with 19 bases between. Germline CDR1 and CDR2: MDHEN and SYDVKM. Here the CDR3 reads CASTKQGSGSSYEQYF. As DNA, the CDR3 is TGTGCCAGCACCAAACAAGGAAGCGGTAGCTCCTACGAGCAGTACTTC.

The V and J genes are TRBV6-5 and TRBJ2-7; TRBD2 aligns across 7 bases. Germline CDR1 reads MNHEY; CDR2 reads SVGAGI. The trim removed 2 bases at V and 1 base at J, leaving 5 bases unmatched. This CDR3 spans 15 amino acids. As DNA, the CDR3 is TGTGCCAGCAGTTACGGGGTAGCGGGTTCCTACGAGCAGTACTTC. Its protein is CASSYGVAGSYEQYF.

The V and J genes are TRBV13 and TRBJ2-7, with 9 bases lining up with TRBD1. V shed 5 bases, J shed 0 bases, and the junction held 5 bases outside the gene matches. The CDR3 length is 15 residues. Per germline, CDR1 PRHDT and CDR2 FYEKMQ (reference sequence). The CDR3 DNA reads as TGTGCCAGCAGCCCCCGGGACAGGGCCTCCTACGAGCAGTACTTC. Encoded protein: CASSPRDRASYEQYF.

V is TRBV13 and J is TRBJ1-1; D remains unclear. This CDR3 region has 12 residues. Germline CDR1 and CDR2: PRHDT and FYEKMQ (reference sequence). V lost 5 bases, J lost 8 bases, and 12 bases lay in between. The CDR3 loop reads CASSRRGIEAFF. DNA for the CDR3: TGTGCCAGCAGCCGCCGAGGCATAGAAGCTTTCTTT.

The CDR3 region is CATSRDRTQQGLRDNEQFF. The CDR3 DNA sequence: TGTGCCACCAGCAGAGATCGGACTCAACAGGGGCTGAGGGACAATGAGCAGTTCTTC. This chain links TRBV15 with TRBJ2-1; TRBD1 agrees at 7 bases. V was clipped by 0 bases and J by 5 bases; unmatched bases: 16. Germline loops: CDR1 LNHNV, CDR2 YYDKDF (reference sequence). The CDR3 totals 19 residues.

V and J are TRBV15 and TRBJ1-6; 9 positions match TRBD1. CDR1 is LNHNV and CDR2 is YYDKDF in the germline V gene (reference sequence). V dropped 3 bases and J dropped 8; count of bases not matched to a gene: 5. The CDR3 sequence is 15 residues long. As DNA, the CDR3 is TGTGCCACCAGCAGTGGGGGACAGGGATATTCACCCCTCCACTTT. Its translation is CATSSGGQGYSPLHF.

The J gene is TRBJ1-4, the V gene TRBV10-3; 8 bases map to TRBD1. The CDR3 spans 16 residues. J lost 7 bases, V lost 4 bases, and 11 bases had no gene match. CDR1 and CDR2 from the germline V gene are ENHRY and SYGVKD. Here the CDR3 reads CAISGALGQGGEKLFF. The CDR3 DNA sequence: TGTGCCATCAGTGGAGCATTAGGACAGGGTGGTGAAAAACTGTTTTTT.

The chain recombines TRBV11-2 with TRBJ1-4; 8 positions match TRBD1. The CDR3 length is 15 residues. Trimming removed 5 bases from V and 0 bases from J; junction bases left unmatched: 2. Germline V gene lookup returns CDR1 SGHAT and CDR2 FQNNGV. CDR3 loop: CASSRTGPTNEKLFF. In DNA form, the CDR3 reads TGTGCCAGCAGCCGGACAGGGCCAACTAATGAAAAACTGTTTTTT.

This sequence joins TRBV18 and TRBJ2-1; no reliable D call. The CDR3 length is 11 residues. The V and J ends lost 5 bases and 8 bases respectively, with 7 bases between them. The germline CDR1 and CDR2 sequences are KGHSH and LQKENI. This CDR3 is CASSTADEQFF. The DNA for the CDR3 is TGTGCCAGCTCAACTGCGGATGAGCAGTTCTTC.

The V and J genes are TRBV19 and TRBJ1-1; TRBD1 is a possible D gene (6 bases). Trimming removed 5 bases at V and 1 base at J, with 8 bases between. CDR1 is LNHDA, CDR2 SQIVND, per germline (reference sequence). The CDR3 runs to 13 residues. The CDR3 nucleotides are TGTGCCAGTAGTTTACAGGGGAACACTGAAGCTTTCTTT. It is translated as CASSLQGNTEAFF.

The rearrangement uses TRBV6-6 and TRBJ2-7; 8 nucleotides agree with TRBD1. CDR3 size: 11 residues. Germline values: CDR1 MNHNY, CDR2 SVGAGI (reference sequence). Trimming took 5 bases from V and 6 from J; bases not matched to a gene: 0. CDR3 in amino acids: CASSGTGEQYF. The CDR3 nucleotides are TGTGCCAGCAGTGGGACAGGCGAGCAGTACTTC.

This chain uses TRBV7-8 with TRBJ1-6; 8 bases align to TRBD1. Germline loops: CDR1 SGHVS, CDR2 FQNEAQ. With 5 bases clipped from V and 3 bases from J, the junction kept 6 bases outside the gene matches. CDR3 length equals 16 residues. The CDR3 region has the DNA TGTGCCAGCAGCCGGACAGGGATCGGCTATAATTCACCCCTCCACTTT. This gives the protein CASSRTGIGYNSPLHF.

This chain uses TRBV6-5 with TRBJ1-4; 7 nucleotides match TRBD1. The length of the CDR3 is 13 residues. Germline V gives CDR1 MNHEY, CDR2 SVGAGI. With 6 bases clipped from V and 8 bases from J, the junction kept 6 bases outside the gene matches. The CDR3 bases are TGTGCCAGCAGACGACAGGGTGAAGAAAAACTGTTTTTT. Translated: CASRRQGEEKLFF.

The chain is built from TRBV2 and TRBJ2-1; 7 bases are shared with TRBD2. The germline CDR1 and CDR2 sequences are SNHLY and FYNNEI. This CDR3 spans 16 amino acids. Unmatched junction bases numbered 10, after V lost 4 bases and J lost 4 bases. DNA for the CDR3: TGTGCCAGCAGTGTTATTGTGGGAGGGCCTTACAATGAGCAGTTCTTC. Translated, it gives CASSVIVGGPYNEQFF.

This clone came up once. The chain uses TRBV24-1 and TRBJ2-1, with 10 positions matching TRBD1. Germline-derived CDR1 and CDR2 are KGHDR and SFDVKD. V was pared by 5 bases and J by 3 bases, with 3 bases of the junction left unmatched. The CDR3 sequence is 15 residues long. The CDR3 DNA reads TGTGCCACCAGTGTGGGACAGGGGCTCTACAATGAGCAGTTCTTC. This encodes CATSVGQGLYNEQFF.